This TCR beta chain derives from a study of vaccination effects on CD4 cells after COVID-19. The wider study: ViraFEST used viral peptide pools to expand antigen-specific CD4+ T cells before sequencing. General observations from the study: Cross-reaction with common cold coronaviruses was seen in only 1 of 255 vaccine-induced clones from healthy vaccinees. Early post-infection timepoints were absent, and convalescent patients were few.

CDR1 MNHNY and CDR2 SVGAGI come from the germline V gene (reference sequence). The CDR3 sequence is 10 residues long. V shed 11 bases, J shed 3 bases, and the junction held 1 base outside the gene matches. This clone came up once. Its specificity is not known. Scientists isolated CD4+ T cells after an approximately 9-day culture period ended. People in the vaccine group had not been infected with SARS-CoV-2 before, and their nucleocapsid antibodies were negative. Sequencing used immunoSEQ multiplex PCR; TCRdb keeps in-frame clones, though not all of them. The data show almost 40,000 clones, over 80% seen once.

This chain links TRBV6-6 with TRBJ2-7; 7 positions match TRBD2. This clonotype was obtained from a human donor who received a COVID-19 vaccine. The sequencing used CD4+ T cells from PBMCs cultured without peptide, collected before COVID-19 vaccination. CDR3 sequence: CAAGDYEQYV. CDR3 sequence (DNA): TGTGCCGCGGGAGACTACGAGCAGTACGTC.